The present entry profiles one T cell receptor (beta chain) with its context. A linear amplification protocol produced the TCR libraries from 450 to 500 ng of total RNA. TCRdb redid the calling of the reads with MiXCR, one entry per CDR3 protein. This sample has 150,000 to 200,000 distinct CDR3 sequences, with under 85% found just once. The CDR3 extends over 14 amino acids. Germline CDR1 reads LNHDA; CDR2 reads SQIVND (reference sequence). V dropped 5 bases and J dropped 2; count of bases not matched to a gene: 3. Sorting defined naive CD4+ as CD4+CD8-CD45RO-CD45RA+ and naive CD8+ as CD8+CD4-CD45RA+CD27bright. This specimen belongs to a study of healthy donors' naive CD4 and CD8 T cells.

This receptor was identified in a pool of human donors in good health; the sample pools cells from several healthy donors. What was sequenced was naive CD4+ and CD8+ T cells sorted from blood, pooled from several donors. The genes are TRBV19 and TRBJ2-7; 10 bases fit TRBD2. The CDR3 is CASSPAGGPYEQYF. The CDR3, as DNA: TGTGCCAGTAGTCCAGCGGGAGGGCCCTACGAGCAGTACTTC.